These 10 T cell receptor beta chains originate from one sample sequenced in a study of a mutant IDH1 vaccine in newly diagnosed glioma. The time point here: week 35, safety follow-up. Doses comprised 300 ug of mutant IDH1 20-mer peptide each, plus topical imiquimod. Their specific antigens are unknown. Profiling relied on immunoSEQ multiplex PCR, and the TCRdb table lists in-frame clones only, not all of them. Of about 64,000 clones listed, 74% were seen once; the top ten hold over 4%. The sequenced sample was PBMCs, obtained from a glioma patient whose treatment included an IDH1 peptide vaccine. These receptors were collected from a man aged 45 to 65 with glioma.

The chain carries TRBV5-4 and TRBJ1-1; a possible D gene is TRBD1 (6 bases). This CDR3 is built from 13 residues. V shed 2 bases and J shed 7 bases, with 12 bases lying between them. In germline, CDR1 is SGHNT, CDR2 YYREEE (reference sequence). The CDR3 region is CASSLRQAHEAFF. The CDR3 DNA reads as TGTGCCAGCAGCTTAAGACAGGCCCATGAAGCTTTCTTT.

This chain links TRBV9 with TRBJ2-2; tentatively, D is TRBD2 (6 bases). This CDR3 region has 16 residues. Germline lookup yields CDR1 SGDLS and CDR2 YYNGEE. V was pared by 2 bases and J by 6 bases, with 17 bases between. DNA of the CDR3: TGTGCCAGCAGCGTTGACCCTAGCGAAACTGCCGGGGAGCTGTTTTTT. Its translation is CASSVDPSETAGELFF. Full variable domain (outside the CDR3, taken from reference TRBV9 and TRBJ2-2): DSGVTQTPKHLITATGQRVTLRCSPRSGDLSVYWYQQSLDQGLQFLIQYYNGEERAKGNILERFSAQQFPDLHSELNLSSLELGDSALYFCASSVDPSETAGELFFGEGSRLTVL.

The V and J genes are TRBV6-5 and TRBJ2-7; D tentatively fits TRBD1 or TRBD2 (7 bases each). The germline V and J ends were trimmed by 4 bases and 0 bases, with 16 bases remaining between them. The CDR3 has 16 residues. The germline V gene encodes CDR1 MNHEY and CDR2 SVGAGI. The CDR3 coding sequence is TGTGCCAGCAGTTCGCAAAGCGGGGACAGCTCCTACGAGCAGTACTTC. Translated, it gives CASSSQSGDSSYEQYF.

This clone showed up just a few times. The chain links TRBV19 to TRBJ1-5; 7 bases match TRBD1. Germline CDR1 LNHDA, CDR2 SQIVND (reference sequence). J lost 1 base, V lost 5 bases, and 5 bases had no gene match. There are 15 residues in the CDR3. CDR3 nucleotide sequence: TGTGCCAGTAGTGAAGGGGGCTACAGCAATCAGCCCCAGCATTTT. It is translated as CASSEGGYSNQPQHF.

The rearrangement joins TRBV7-9 to TRBJ2-5; D possibly uses TRBD1 or TRBD2 (6 bases each). This CDR3 contains 15 residues. With 0 bases removed from V and 5 bases from J, the gap between germline ends came to 13 bases. CDR1 SEHNR and CDR2 FQNEAQ come from the germline V gene (reference sequence). CDR3 residues: CASSLAGGRLETQYF. In DNA form, the CDR3 reads TGTGCCAGCAGCTTAGCGGGGGGCAGGTTGGAGACCCAGTACTTC.

This clone ranks as medium-sized. The CDR3 spells CASSSGTGGHGYTF. The CDR3 nucleotides are TGTGCCAGCAGTTCCGGGACAGGGGGCCATGGCTACACCTTC. The V and J genes are TRBV5-4 and TRBJ1-2; 12 nucleotides agree with TRBD1. CDR3 length equals 14 residues. V was clipped by 5 bases and J by 6 bases; unmatched bases: 5. Per the germline V gene, CDR1 is SGHNT and CDR2 is YYREEE (reference sequence).

V is TRBV6-6 and J is TRBJ2-5, with D possibly being TRBD1 or TRBD2 (5 bases each). The end of the DNA aligns better with TRBJ2-7, so the J call may be wrong. The germline V gene has CDR1 MNHNY and CDR2 SVGAGI (reference sequence). The CDR3 loop spans 14 amino acids. CDR3 nucleotides: TGTGCCAGCACCGGGGCACTAAGCTCCTACGAGCAGTACTTC. Amino acids: CASTGALSSYEQYF.

This clone was seen more than once but under ten times. J is TRBJ1-1 and V is TRBV5-1; D not resolved. CDR1 and CDR2 from the germline V gene are SGHRS and YFSETQ. This CDR3 comprises 13 residues. The V end lost 2 bases, the J end lost 2 bases, and 7 bases lay between the germline ends. CDR3 residues: CASSFSRNTEAFF. The CDR3 DNA reads as TGCGCCAGCAGCTTCAGTAGAAACACTGAAGCTTTCTTT.

This clone was seen more than once but under ten times. The CDR3 DNA follows: TGTGCCAGCAAACCCTGGGACAGCCCGGCCGGGGAGCTGTTTTTT. Protein product: CASKPWDSPAGELFF. This chain connects TRBV7-2 to TRBJ2-2; 7 bases fit TRBD1. Germline V gives CDR1 SGHTA, CDR2 FQGNSA. J gave up 6 bases and V 7 bases, and 11 bases lay outside the gene matches. The CDR3 runs to 15 residues.

The genes are TRBV29-1 and TRBJ1-2, with D possibly matching TRBD1 (5 bases). The V gene lost 6 bases and the J gene lost 10 bases, with 12 bases spanning the gap. CDR3 length equals 10 residues. Germline V CDR1 and CDR2: SQVTM, ANQGSEA. The CDR3 DNA is TGCAGCGTCCGGGACGACCTCTACACCTTC. It yields the protein CSVRDDLYTF.